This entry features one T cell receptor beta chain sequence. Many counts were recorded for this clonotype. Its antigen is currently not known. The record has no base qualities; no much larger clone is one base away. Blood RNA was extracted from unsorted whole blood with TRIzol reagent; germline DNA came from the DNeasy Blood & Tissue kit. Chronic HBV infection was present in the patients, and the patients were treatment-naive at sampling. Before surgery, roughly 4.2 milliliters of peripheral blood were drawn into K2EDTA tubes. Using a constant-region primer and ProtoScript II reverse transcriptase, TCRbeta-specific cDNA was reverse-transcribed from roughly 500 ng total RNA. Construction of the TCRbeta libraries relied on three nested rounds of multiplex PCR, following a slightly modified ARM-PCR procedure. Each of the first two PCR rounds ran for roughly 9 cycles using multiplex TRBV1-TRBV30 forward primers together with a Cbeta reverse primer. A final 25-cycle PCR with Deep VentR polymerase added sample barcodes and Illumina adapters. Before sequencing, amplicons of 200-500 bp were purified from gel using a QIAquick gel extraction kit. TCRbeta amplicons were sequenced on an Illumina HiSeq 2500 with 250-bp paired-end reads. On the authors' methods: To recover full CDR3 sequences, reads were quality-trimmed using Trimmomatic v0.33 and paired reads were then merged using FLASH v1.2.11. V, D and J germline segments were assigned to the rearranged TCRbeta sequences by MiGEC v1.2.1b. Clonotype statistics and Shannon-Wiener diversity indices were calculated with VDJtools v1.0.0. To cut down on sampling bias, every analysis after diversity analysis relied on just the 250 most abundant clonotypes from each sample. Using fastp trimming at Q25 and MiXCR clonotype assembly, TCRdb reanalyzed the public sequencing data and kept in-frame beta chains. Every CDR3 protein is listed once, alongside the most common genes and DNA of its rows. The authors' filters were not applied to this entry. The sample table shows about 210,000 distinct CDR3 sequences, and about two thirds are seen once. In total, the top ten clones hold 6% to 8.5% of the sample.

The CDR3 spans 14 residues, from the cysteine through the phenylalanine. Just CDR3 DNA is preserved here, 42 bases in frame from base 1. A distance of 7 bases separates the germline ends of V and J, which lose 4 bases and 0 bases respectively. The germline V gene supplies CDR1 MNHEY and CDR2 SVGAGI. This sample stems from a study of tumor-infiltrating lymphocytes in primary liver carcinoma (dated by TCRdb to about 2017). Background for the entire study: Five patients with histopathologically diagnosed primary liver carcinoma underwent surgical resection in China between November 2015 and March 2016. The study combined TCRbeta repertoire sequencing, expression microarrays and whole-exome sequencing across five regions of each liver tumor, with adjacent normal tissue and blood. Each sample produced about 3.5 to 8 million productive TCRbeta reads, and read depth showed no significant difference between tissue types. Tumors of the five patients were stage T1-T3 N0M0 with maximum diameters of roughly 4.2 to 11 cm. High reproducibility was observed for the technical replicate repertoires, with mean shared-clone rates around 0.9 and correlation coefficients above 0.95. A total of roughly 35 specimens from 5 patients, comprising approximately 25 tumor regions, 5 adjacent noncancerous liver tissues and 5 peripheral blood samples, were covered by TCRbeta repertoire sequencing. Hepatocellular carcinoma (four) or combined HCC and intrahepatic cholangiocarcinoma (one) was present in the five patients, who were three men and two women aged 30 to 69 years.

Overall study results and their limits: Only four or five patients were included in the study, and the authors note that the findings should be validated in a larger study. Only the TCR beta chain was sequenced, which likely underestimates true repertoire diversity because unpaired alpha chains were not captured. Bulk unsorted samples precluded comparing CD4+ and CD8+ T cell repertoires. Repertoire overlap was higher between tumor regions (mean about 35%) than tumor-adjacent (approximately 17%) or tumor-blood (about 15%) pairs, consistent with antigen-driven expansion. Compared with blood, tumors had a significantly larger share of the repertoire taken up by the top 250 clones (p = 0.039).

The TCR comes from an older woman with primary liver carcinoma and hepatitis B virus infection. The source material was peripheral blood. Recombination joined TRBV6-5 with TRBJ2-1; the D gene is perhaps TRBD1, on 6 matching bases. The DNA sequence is TGTGCCAGCAGTTCCAGGGGCTCCTACAATGAGCAGTTCTTC. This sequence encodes CASSSRGSYNEQFF.